The 5 T cell receptor beta chains below were found in one sample sequenced in a study of response to subunit inactivated influenza vaccine. From the RT-PCR reads, TCRdb called clonotypes with MiXCR, one entry per CDR3 protein. The sample yields about 700,000 distinct CDR3 sequences, over 11% seen once. The sample here was PBMCs from blood, taken around 15 days before vaccination. These receptors came from a man in his fifties or sixties who received an inactivated influenza vaccine.

The J gene is TRBJ1-4, the V gene TRBV5-1, with unresolved D. The ends were cut back, 0 bases at V and 8 bases at J, with 14 bases in the middle. CDR1 and CDR2 (germline): SGHRS, YFSETQ. The CDR3 has 15 amino acids. Here the CDR3 DNA reads TGCGCCAGCAGCTTGGGGGGAGCCCTCCGGGAAAAACTGTTTTTT. It codes for CASSLGGALREKLFF.

The genes are TRBV5-4 and TRBJ2-7; 7 bases are a match to TRBD2. V trimming: 2 bases; J trimming: 3 bases; junction bases outside the gene matches: 5. This CDR3 spans 14 amino acids. Germline CDR1 and CDR2: SGHNT and YYREEE (reference sequence). The CDR3 DNA reads TGTGCCAGCAGCTTTTACGGCGGGGGCTACGAGCAGTACTTC. Translation gives CASSFYGGGYEQYF.

This chain joins TRBV28 and TRBJ2-1, with D tentatively TRBD1 (5 bases). CDR3 length: 13 amino acids. V was trimmed by 1 base and J by 15 bases, leaving 16 bases between them. CDR1 and CDR2 (germline): MDHEN, SYDVKM. This chain's CDR3 is CASSLFGASKVFF. The CDR3 bases are TGTGCCAGCAGTTTATTTGGGGCTTCAAAGGTGTTCTTC.

This clonotype was seen a few times. The rearrangement joins TRBV27 to TRBJ2-7, with 9 bases matching TRBD2. In germline, CDR1 is MNHEY, CDR2 SMNVEV (reference sequence). CDR3 length: 15 residues. J was trimmed by 4 bases and V by 5 bases; bases with no gene match: 9. The CDR3 region has the DNA TGTGCCAGCAGTCTCTCACTAGCGGGCCCTTACGAGCAGTACTTC. Protein product: CASSLSLAGPYEQYF.

This chain's CDR3 is CASSQTDLMNTEAFF. The CDR3 DNA reads as TGCGCCAGCAGCCAGACGGATCTCATGAACACTGAAGCTTTCTTT. This sequence joins TRBV4-1 and TRBJ1-1; D is unclear. The germline V and J ends were trimmed by 3 bases and 0 bases, with 11 bases remaining between them. This CDR3 contains 15 residues. Germline loops: CDR1 MGHRA, CDR2 YSYEKL.